The present TCR beta chain was sequenced within a study of T cells in localized non-small cell lung cancer. The repertoire was sequenced with immunoSEQ multiplex PCR; TCRdb's copy has only in-frame clones and lacks some. The sample shows over 55,000 clones, about nine tenths of them seen only once. This CDR3 has 14 amino acids. V gave up 0 bases and J gave up 4 bases; unmatched junction bases: 2. CDR1 and CDR2 (germline): GTSNPN, SVGIG (reference sequence). Study observations and caveats: Density of T cells in blood, when higher, went with longer overall survival.

Regarding this clone: Its cognate antigen is unknown.

The rearrangement uses TRBV30 and TRBJ2-7, with 11 bases aligning to TRBD2. The TCR sequence derives from a woman between 35 and 70 years old with stage I lung adenocarcinoma. The material was peripheral blood, obtained before any cancer treatment. The CDR3, as DNA: TGTGCCTGGAGTGTACTAGCGGGAGAGTACGAGCAGTACTTC. Translation gives CAWSVLAGEYEQYF.